This T cell receptor beta chain was profiled in a study of T cells in lung cancer brain metastases (dated by TCRdb to the late 2010s). A note on the overall study: Most of the roughly 20 patients had a history of tobacco use, with a median of about 36 pack-years. Most of the roughly 20 patients received no interval therapy between primary and metastasis resection. A median interval of about 53 weeks was observed between acquisition of the primary and brain metastasis specimens. The study compared TCR beta CDR3 repertoires of fully resected primary non-small cell lung cancers with those of paired brain metastases. The cohort included around 20 patients who provided around 40 specimens, with each patient contributing one primary lung lesion and one brain metastasis. The median age of the patients at first diagnosis was 55 to 65 years, and the group included about 9 males and approximately 11 females. An average DNA integrity number of 3.5 to 4.5 was found in both primary and metastatic specimens, and no significant difference was detected between sites. General study outcomes and caveats: Effects of preoperative corticosteroids on T cell infiltration in brain metastases could not be controlled. Most clones were specific to a single lesion, and paired lesions overlapped only to a limited degree (mean Morisita index about 0.25). A significantly larger repertoire fraction was made up by the ten most abundant clones in brain metastases than in primaries, which was suggestive of clonal expansion. Retrieval of the complete infiltrating T cell repertoire may have been prevented by DNA fragmentation in FFPE samples. Brain metastases contained significantly fewer unique productive clones than the paired primaries (median about 1,600 versus 5,000).

The germline V gene specifies SGHRS as CDR1 and YFSETQ as CDR2. From the cysteine through the phenylalanine, the CDR3 covers 15 amino acids. CDR3 DNA only is kept here, 45 bases in frame from base 1. Cut back by 4 bases and 5 bases, the V and J ends lie 18 bases apart. Each sample received between roughly 2 and 5 ug of genomic DNA as input, and paired samples received equal DNA input. TCR beta libraries were constructed in two PCR steps with the immunoSEQ hsTCRbeta Kit, which uses multiplexed V and J gene primers. Pooled libraries with positive and negative controls were sequenced on an Illumina MiSeq using a 100-cycle paired-end protocol. As for how the authors treated the data: The immunoSEQ vendor processed the raw data into normalized, annotated TCR beta repertoire reports. Richness was defined as unique clones by nucleotide sequence, with iChao1 and Efron-Thisted estimators extrapolating total richness. To characterize and compare the paired lesions, the analysis used Pielou's evenness, Simpson's index, the proportional abundance of the top-ten clones, and the Morisita overlap index. The table was pulled from immuneACCESS by TCRdb, which kept in-frame rearrangements only. Such tables lose some clones; where checked, under half of the loss comes from unresolved V genes, and the rest has no known cause. The D gene and trimming were derived from the DNA, and the V and J assignments and clone size from that table. This sample is represented by over 3,500 clones; 70% to 90% of them were singletons. Of the sample, over 5.5% falls within the top ten clones.

Turning to this clone: The target of this receptor is not known. There are no base qualities to consult, and no much larger clone falls within one base.

Resection was performed in the patients for synchronous oligometastatic disease or for delayed recurrence of a solitary brain metastasis. To avoid including cancers other than NSCLC, any patient with a history of multiple malignancies was excluded. Using marked H&E slides as a guide, tumor areas were macrodissected from five unstained roughly 9.3 um sections that had been deparaffinized. All specimens were fixed in formalin and embedded in paraffin (FFPE). The AllPrep DNA/RNA FFPE Kit was used to extract genomic DNA. Here the chain combines TRBV5-1 and TRBJ2-5; no D gene is confidently identified. The clonotype originates from a woman between 50 and 59 years old with non-small cell lung cancer. Sequenced sample: tumor tissue from the primary lung tumor. The label giving this sample's cell subset or site can be read as: primary lung cancer lesion. At the DNA level, the sequence is TGCGCCAGCAGCCCCGACCGAACGGGTGGGGAGACCCAGTACTTC. The encoded protein is CASSPDRTGGETQYF.